Here is one T cell receptor (beta chain) with its context. Here immunoSEQ multiplex PCR was the method, and the copy in TCRdb shows in-frame clones only, minus some. This repertoire shows 200,000 to 250,000 clones, more than 70% found once; its top ten account for around 7.4%. This CDR3 spans 14 amino acids. Germline V gives CDR1 SQVTM, CDR2 ANQGSEA. The junction had 4 bases not matched to a gene; V was cut back by 6 bases and J by 6 bases. The data are from a study of blood T cell repertoires in COVID-19. Study context: The analysed material was cDNA or gDNA that came from T cells, B-cell-depleted T cells, or PBMCs.

Across about two dozen US areas, participants ranged in age from roughly 18 to 95 years. The TCR was taken from a woman between 35 and 50 years old with acute COVID-19. The chain uses TRBV29-1 and TRBJ2-1, with 14 positions matching TRBD2. Sequenced material: PBMCs or T cells enriched from blood (not recorded which). CDR3 amino acids: CSVRGTSGSNEQFF. Written as DNA, the CDR3 is TGCAGCGTCCGGGGGACTAGCGGGAGCAATGAGCAGTTCTTC.